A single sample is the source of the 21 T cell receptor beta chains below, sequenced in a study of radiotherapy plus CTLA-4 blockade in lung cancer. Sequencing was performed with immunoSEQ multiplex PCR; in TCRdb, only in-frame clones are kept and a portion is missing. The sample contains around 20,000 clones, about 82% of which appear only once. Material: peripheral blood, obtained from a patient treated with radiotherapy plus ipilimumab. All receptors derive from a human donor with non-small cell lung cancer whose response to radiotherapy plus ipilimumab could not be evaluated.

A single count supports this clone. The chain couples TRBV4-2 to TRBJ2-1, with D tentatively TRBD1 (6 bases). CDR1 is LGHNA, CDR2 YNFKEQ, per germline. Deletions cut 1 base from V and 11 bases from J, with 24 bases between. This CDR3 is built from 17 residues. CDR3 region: CASSQVSGTLGLMKQFF. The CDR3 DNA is TGTGCCAGCAGCCAAGTCTCCGGGACATTGGGGCTAATGAAGCAGTTCTTC.

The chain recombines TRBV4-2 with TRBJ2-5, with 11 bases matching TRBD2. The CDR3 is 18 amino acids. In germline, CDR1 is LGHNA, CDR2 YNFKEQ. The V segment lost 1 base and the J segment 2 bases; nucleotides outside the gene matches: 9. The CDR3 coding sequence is TGTGCCAGCAGCCAAGGACTAGCGGGGACCCACCGGCAAGAGACCCAGTACTTC. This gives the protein CASSQGLAGTHRQETQYF.

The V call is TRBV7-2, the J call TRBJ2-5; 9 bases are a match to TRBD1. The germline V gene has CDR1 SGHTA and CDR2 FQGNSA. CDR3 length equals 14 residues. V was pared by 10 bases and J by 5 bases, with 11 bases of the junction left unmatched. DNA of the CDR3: TGTGCCACCGCACAGGGGGCACAGTTGGAGACCCAGTACTTC. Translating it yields CATAQGAQLETQYF.

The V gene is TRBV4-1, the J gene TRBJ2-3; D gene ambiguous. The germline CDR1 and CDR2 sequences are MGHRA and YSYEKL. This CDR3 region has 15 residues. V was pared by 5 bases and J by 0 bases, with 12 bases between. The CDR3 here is CASSSEGASTDTQYF. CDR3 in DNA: TGCGCCAGCAGCTCGGAAGGAGCTAGCACAGATACGCAGTATTTT.

The CDR3 region has the DNA TGTGCCAGCAGGAAAACAGGGGTCCATGGCTACACCTTC. Translation: CASRKTGVHGYTF. V usage is TRBV2 and J usage is TRBJ1-2, with 7 bases that match TRBD1. CDR1 and CDR2 from the germline V gene are SNHLY and FYNNEI. The CDR3 is 13 amino acids. J gave up 6 bases and V 6 bases, and 7 bases lay outside the gene matches.

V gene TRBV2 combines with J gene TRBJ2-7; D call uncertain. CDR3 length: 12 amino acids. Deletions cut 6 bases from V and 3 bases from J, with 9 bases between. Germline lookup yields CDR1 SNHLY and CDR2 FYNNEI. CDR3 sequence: CASSAQDYEQYF. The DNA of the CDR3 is TGTGCCAGCAGCGCGCAGGACTACGAGCAGTACTTC.

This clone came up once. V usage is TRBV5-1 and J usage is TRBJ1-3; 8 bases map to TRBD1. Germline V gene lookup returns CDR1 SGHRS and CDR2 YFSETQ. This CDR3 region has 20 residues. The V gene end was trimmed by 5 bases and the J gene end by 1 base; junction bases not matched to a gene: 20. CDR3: CASSPQGPGGLGLSGNTIYF. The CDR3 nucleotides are TGCGCCAGCAGTCCCCAGGGCCCAGGGGGCTTGGGTCTATCTGGAAACACCATATATTTT.

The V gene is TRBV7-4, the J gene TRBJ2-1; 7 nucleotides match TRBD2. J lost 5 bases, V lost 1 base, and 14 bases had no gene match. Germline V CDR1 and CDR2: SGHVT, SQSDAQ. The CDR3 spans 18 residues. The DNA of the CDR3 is TGTGCCAGCAGCTTAGGGGTGGAACCAGCGGGGCCAGACAATGAGCAGTTCTTC. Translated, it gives CASSLGVEPAGPDNEQFF.

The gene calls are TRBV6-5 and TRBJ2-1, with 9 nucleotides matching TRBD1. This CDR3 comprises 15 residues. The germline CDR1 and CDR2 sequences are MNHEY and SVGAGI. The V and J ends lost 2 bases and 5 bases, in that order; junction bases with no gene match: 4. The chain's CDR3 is CASSYLGQGHNEQFF. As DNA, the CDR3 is TGTGCCAGCAGTTACCTGGGACAGGGACACAATGAGCAGTTCTTC.

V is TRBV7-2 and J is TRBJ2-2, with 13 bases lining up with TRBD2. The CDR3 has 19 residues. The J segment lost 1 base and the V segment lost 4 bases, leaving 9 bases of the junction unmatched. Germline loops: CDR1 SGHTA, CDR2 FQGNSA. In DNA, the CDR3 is TGTGCCAGCAGCTCCCGGACTAGCGGGAGTAAACGGAACACCGGGGAGCTGTTTTTT. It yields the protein CASSSRTSGSKRNTGELFF.

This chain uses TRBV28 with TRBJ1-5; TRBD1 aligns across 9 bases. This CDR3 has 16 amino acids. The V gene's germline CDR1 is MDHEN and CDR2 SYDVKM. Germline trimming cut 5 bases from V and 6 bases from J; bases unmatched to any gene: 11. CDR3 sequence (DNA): TGTGCCAGCAGTACTCCCGGGACAGGGAGAAGTCAGCCCCAGCATTTT. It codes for CASSTPGTGRSQPQHF. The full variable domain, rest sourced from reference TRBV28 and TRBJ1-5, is DVKVTQSSRYLVKRTGEKVFLECVQDMDHENMFWYRQDPGLGLRLIYFSYDVKMKEKGDIPEGYSVSREKKERFSLILESASTNQTSMYLCASSTPGTGRSQPQHFGDGTRLSIL.

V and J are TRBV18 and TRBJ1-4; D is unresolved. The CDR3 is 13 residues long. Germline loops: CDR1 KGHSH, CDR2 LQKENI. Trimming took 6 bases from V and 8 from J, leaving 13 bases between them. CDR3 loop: CASSREVGEKLFF. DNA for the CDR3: TGTGCCAGCTCCCGGGAAGTCGGGGAAAAACTGTTTTTT.

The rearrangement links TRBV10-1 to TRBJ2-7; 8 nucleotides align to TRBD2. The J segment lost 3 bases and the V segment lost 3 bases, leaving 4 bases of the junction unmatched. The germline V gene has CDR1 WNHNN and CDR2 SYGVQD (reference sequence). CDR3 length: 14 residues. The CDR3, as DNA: TGCGCCAGCAGTGATCGGGGACTAGTCTACGAGCAGTACTTC. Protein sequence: CASSDRGLVYEQYF.

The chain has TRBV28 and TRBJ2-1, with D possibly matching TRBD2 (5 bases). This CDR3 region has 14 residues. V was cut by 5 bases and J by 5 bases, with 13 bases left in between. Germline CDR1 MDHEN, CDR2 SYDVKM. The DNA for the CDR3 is TGTGCCAGCAGTCTCCCCCCGGGGAACAATGAGCAGTTCTTC. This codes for CASSLPPGNNEQFF.

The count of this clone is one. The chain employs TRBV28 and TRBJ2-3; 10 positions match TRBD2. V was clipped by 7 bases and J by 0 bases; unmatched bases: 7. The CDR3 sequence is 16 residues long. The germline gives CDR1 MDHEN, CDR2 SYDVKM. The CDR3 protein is CASTASGRTSTDTQYF. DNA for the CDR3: TGTGCCAGCACCGCTAGCGGGAGAACTAGCACAGATACGCAGTATTTT.

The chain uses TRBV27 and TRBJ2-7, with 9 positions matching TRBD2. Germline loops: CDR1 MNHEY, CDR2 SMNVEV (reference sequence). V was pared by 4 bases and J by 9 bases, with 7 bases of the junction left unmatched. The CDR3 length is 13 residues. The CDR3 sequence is CASSWGRGGVQYF. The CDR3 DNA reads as TGTGCCAGCAGTTGGGGGCGGGGGGGAGTGCAGTACTTC.

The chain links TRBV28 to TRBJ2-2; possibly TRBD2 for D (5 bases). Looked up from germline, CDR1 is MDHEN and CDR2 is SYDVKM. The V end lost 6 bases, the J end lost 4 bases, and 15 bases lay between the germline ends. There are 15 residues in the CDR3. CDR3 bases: TGTGCCAGCAGCCCCGCCGGAGAGGGCACCGGGGAGCTGTTTTTT. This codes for CASSPAGEGTGELFF.

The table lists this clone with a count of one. The CDR3 nucleotides read TGCGCCAGCAGCGCCCGAGGTGAAGGACAAGAGACCCAGTACTTC. Its protein is CASSARGEGQETQYF. The rearrangement uses TRBV10-2 and TRBJ2-5; no reliable D call. There are 15 residues in the CDR3. CDR1 is WSHSY, CDR2 SAAADI, per germline. The germline V and J ends were trimmed by 6 bases and 2 bases, with 16 bases remaining between them.

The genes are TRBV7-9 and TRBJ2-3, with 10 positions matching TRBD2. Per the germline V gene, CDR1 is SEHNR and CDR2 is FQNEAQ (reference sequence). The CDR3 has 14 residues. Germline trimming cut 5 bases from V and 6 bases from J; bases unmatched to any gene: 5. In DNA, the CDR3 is TGTGCCAGCAGCGAGCGGGAGGGCCCGGATACGCAGTATTTT. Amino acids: CASSEREGPDTQYF.

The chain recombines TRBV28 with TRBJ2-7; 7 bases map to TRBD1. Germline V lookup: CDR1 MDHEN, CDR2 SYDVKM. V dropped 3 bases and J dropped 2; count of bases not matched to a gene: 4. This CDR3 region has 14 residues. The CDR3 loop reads CASSLQGVTYEQYF. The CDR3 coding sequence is TGTGCCAGCAGTTTGCAGGGGGTAACCTACGAGCAGTACTTC.

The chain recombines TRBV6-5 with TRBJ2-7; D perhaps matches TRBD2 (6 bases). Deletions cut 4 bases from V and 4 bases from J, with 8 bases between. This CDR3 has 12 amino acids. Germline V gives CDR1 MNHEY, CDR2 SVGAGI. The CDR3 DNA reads TGTGCCAGCAGTTCCCGGGGGTACGAGCAGTACTTC. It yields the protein CASSSRGYEQYF.